Each of the 30 T cell receptor beta chains below was sequenced from the same sample in a study of cytomegalovirus exposure and HLA in healthy donors. Researchers ran the PCR with 60 Vbeta and 13 Jbeta primers. Repertoires were generated with immunoSEQ multiplex PCR, while TCRdb's copy carries only in-frame clones and drops some. The repertoire holds approximately 150,000 clones, with approximately 84% as singletons. Specimen: PBMCs. Receptor source: a woman between 18 and 30 years old in good health and CMV-seronegative.

The chain uses TRBV5-1 and TRBJ2-7; 11 nucleotides agree with TRBD2. Germline V lookup: CDR1 SGHRS, CDR2 YFSETQ. CDR3 length: 14 amino acids. After removal of 4 bases from V and 6 bases from J, the junction contained 6 bases not matched to a gene. The DNA of the CDR3 is TGCGCCAGCAGCCCCCTAACTAGCGGGAGCGAGCAGTACTTC. It codes for CASSPLTSGSEQYF.

This clone was observed a few times. The genes are TRBV30 and TRBJ2-1, with TRBD2 matching over 8 bases. CDR3 length: 16 residues. The J segment lost 5 bases and the V segment lost 1 base, leaving 10 bases of the junction unmatched. CDR1 and CDR2 from the germline V gene are GTSNPN and SVGIG (reference sequence). The CDR3 region is CAWSGGFFSGNNEQFF. DNA of the CDR3: TGTGCCTGGAGTGGCGGGTTCTTTAGCGGGAACAATGAGCAGTTCTTC.

This chain links TRBV27 with TRBJ1-1; TRBD1 aligns across 7 bases. Germline CDR1 reads MNHEY; CDR2 reads SMNVEV (reference sequence). The CDR3 is 14 amino acids. V trimming: 5 bases; J trimming: 5 bases; junction bases outside the gene matches: 8. As DNA, the CDR3 is TGTGCCAGCAGTGTACAGGGGTTCCGAACTGAAGCTTTCTTT. Amino acids: CASSVQGFRTEAFF.

The V call is TRBV19, the J call TRBJ2-7; TRBD2 is a possible D gene (5 bases). In germline, CDR1 is LNHDA, CDR2 SQIVND (reference sequence). V lost 6 bases to trimming and J lost 4 bases, with 19 bases between them. The CDR3 contains 15 residues. The CDR3 protein is CASREVARDPYEQYF. The CDR3 DNA sequence: TGTGCCAGTAGGGAGGTAGCGCGAGACCCTTACGAGCAGTACTTC.

The chain combines TRBV7-8 with TRBJ2-1, with 11 bases fitting TRBD2. V was pared by 5 bases and J by 10 bases, with 7 bases of the junction left unmatched. The CDR3 totals 14 residues. Germline CDR1 and CDR2: SGHVS and FQNEAQ. Here the CDR3 reads CASSPLAGGREQFF. The CDR3 coding sequence is TGTGCCAGCAGCCCGCTAGCGGGAGGTCGGGAGCAGTTCTTC.

The chain couples TRBV6-1 to TRBJ1-3; perhaps TRBD1 as D (5 bases). CDR3 length equals 15 residues. Germline CDR1 and CDR2: MNHNS and SASEGT. Trimming left V 4 bases short and J 3 bases short, with 13 bases between. The CDR3 nucleotides read TGTGCCAGCAGTGTTCAGGGTATAATTGGAAACACCATATATTTT. Amino acids: CASSVQGIIGNTIYF.

This clone was picked up one time. The chain employs TRBV2 and TRBJ2-1; 7 bases line up with TRBD2. Germline lookup yields CDR1 SNHLY and CDR2 FYNNEI. This CDR3 has 13 amino acids. V was clipped by 7 bases and J by 6 bases; unmatched bases: 6. The CDR3 bases are TGTGCCAGCATTGGACTAGGGGTCAATGAGCAGTTCTTC. This encodes CASIGLGVNEQFF.

This clone came up a few times. The gene calls are TRBV11-2 and TRBJ2-5, with a possible D match to TRBD2 (6 bases). Between the trimmed V and J ends, which lost 3 bases and 1 base, there was a span of 9 bases. Germline CDR1 is SGHAT and CDR2 is FQNNGV. This CDR3 is built from 14 residues. The CDR3 DNA follows: TGTGCCAGCAGCTTTGGGGGGAGCCAAGAGACCCAGTACTTC. This sequence encodes CASSFGGSQETQYF.

The count of this clone is one. This chain connects TRBV27 to TRBJ1-1; D call uncertain. CDR1 is MNHEY, CDR2 SMNVEV, per germline (reference sequence). This CDR3 is 13 amino acids long. V was pared by 3 bases and J by 11 bases, with 16 bases between. DNA for the CDR3: TGTGCCAGCAGTTTCCCCCGCGCCGGAGGTGCTTTCTTT. It is translated as CASSFPRAGGAFF.

This sequence joins TRBV9 and TRBJ2-2; tentative D call: TRBD1 (5 bases). The CDR3 loop spans 12 amino acids. Between the trimmed V and J ends, which lost 5 bases and 5 bases, there was a span of 7 bases. The V gene's germline CDR1 is SGDLS and CDR2 YYNGEE. CDR3 bases: TGTGCCAGCAGAGGGGAAACCGGGGAGCTGTTTTTT. Its translation: CASRGETGELFF.

This clone was seen a handful of times. The chain joins TRBV9 to TRBJ2-1; 8 nucleotides agree with TRBD2. Germline V lookup: CDR1 SGDLS, CDR2 YYNGEE. The CDR3 spans 16 residues. With V trimmed by 0 bases and J by 7 bases, 9 bases remained unmatched. CDR3 DNA sequence: TGTGCCAGCAGCGTAGAAGCACTAGCGGATTCTAATGAGCAGTTCTTC. This encodes CASSVEALADSNEQFF. Using reference TRBV9 and TRBJ2-1 for the parts outside the CDR3, the full variable domain is DSGVTQTPKHLITATGQRVTLRCSPRSGDLSVYWYQQSLDQGLQFLIQYYNGEERAKGNILERFSAQQFPDLHSELNLSSLELGDSALYFCASSVEALADSNEQFFGPGTRLTVL.

This chain links TRBV6-6 with TRBJ1-1; tentatively, D is TRBD1 (5 bases). Trimming cost V 7 bases and J 4 bases, with 13 bases left between them. This CDR3 contains 13 residues. Germline V gives CDR1 MNHNY, CDR2 SVGAGI (reference sequence). DNA for the CDR3: TGTGCCAGCAAACCCCAGGGTGGCACTGAAGCTTTCTTT. Its translation: CASKPQGGTEAFF.

This clone has more than one count but fewer than ten. The genes are TRBV27 and TRBJ1-4; D is possibly TRBD1 (6 bases). V shed 6 bases and J shed 5 bases, with 16 bases lying between them. The germline V gene encodes CDR1 MNHEY and CDR2 SMNVEV (reference sequence). The CDR3 is made up of 15 amino acids. This CDR3 reads CASRAIQGRNEKLFF. In DNA, the CDR3 is TGTGCCAGCAGGGCCATACAGGGCCGGAATGAAAAACTGTTTTTT.

The chain carries TRBV7-9 and TRBJ2-6; a weak D match, TRBD2 (6 bases). The germline CDR1 and CDR2 sequences are SEHNR and FQNEAQ (reference sequence). The ends were cut back, 5 bases at V and 1 base at J, with 9 bases in the middle. The CDR3 loop spans 15 amino acids. The CDR3 is CASSGGESGANVLTF. DNA for the CDR3: TGTGCCAGCAGCGGAGGGGAGTCTGGGGCCAACGTCCTGACTTTC.

The genes are TRBV27 and TRBJ2-7, with TRBD2 as a possible D gene (6 bases). Germline V lookup: CDR1 MNHEY, CDR2 SMNVEV (reference sequence). This CDR3 has 20 amino acids. Trimming removed 0 bases at V and 5 bases at J, with 29 bases between. CDR3 sequence (DNA): TGTGCCAGCAGTTTATCTGGGGGGTTCGAGTGGAGTGGGGCCTACCACGAGCAGTACTTC. Translated, it gives CASSLSGGFEWSGAYHEQYF.

The chain uses TRBV5-6 and TRBJ1-2; 8 bases agree with TRBD1. Germline V gene lookup returns CDR1 SGHDT and CDR2 YYEEEE. Trimming cost V 0 bases and J 6 bases; bases outside gene matches: 4. The CDR3 covers 14 residues. CDR3 nucleotides: TGTGCCAGCAGCTTGGTGCAGGGGGCCGATGGCTACACCTTC. It codes for CASSLVQGADGYTF.

CDR3 bases: TGCGCCAGCAGCCATCCTTCGACAGGGAGGTATGGCTACACCTTC. Translated: CASSHPSTGRYGYTF. This chain links TRBV4-1 with TRBJ1-2; TRBD1 agrees at 7 bases. The trim removed 3 bases at V and 5 bases at J, leaving 9 bases unmatched. CDR3 length: 15 amino acids. The germline V gene encodes CDR1 MGHRA and CDR2 YSYEKL.

The V gene is TRBV6-4, the J gene TRBJ2-1, with 9 bases that match TRBD2. The trim removed 4 bases at V and 7 bases at J, leaving 8 bases unmatched. The CDR3 runs 15 residues. The germline V gene has CDR1 MRHNA and CDR2 SNTAGT. Here the CDR3 reads CASSAIAGVRNEQFF. The CDR3 DNA follows: TGTGCCAGCAGTGCCATAGCGGGAGTGAGGAATGAGCAGTTCTTC.

The chain couples TRBV5-8 to TRBJ1-5; the D gene is possibly TRBD1 (5 bases). The germline V gene has CDR1 SGHTS and CDR2 YDEGEE. The CDR3 is made up of 14 amino acids. Trimming shortened V by 4 bases and J by 3 bases, and 11 bases separated the two germline ends. The CDR3 spells CASSPDRNNQPQHF. CDR3 nucleotide sequence: TGTGCCAGCAGCCCCGACAGAAACAATCAGCCCCAGCATTTT.

The CDR3 DNA is TGTGCCAGCAGCTTAGGGGGTTTGCGGCTAGCGGCTTTCTACGAGCAGTACTTC. Translation gives CASSLGGLRLAAFYEQYF. This chain connects TRBV11-2 to TRBJ2-7, with 7 bases fitting TRBD2. This CDR3 spans 18 amino acids. Per germline, CDR1 SGHAT and CDR2 FQNNGV. V dropped 1 base and J dropped 3; count of bases not matched to a gene: 15.

This chain uses TRBV11-2 with TRBJ2-7; TRBD1 might be the D (6 bases). Trimming pared 2 bases from V and 3 bases from J, leaving 14 bases between. Looked up from germline, CDR1 is SGHAT and CDR2 is FQNNGV. This CDR3 region has 15 residues. CDR3 loop: CASSLSFQQGYEQYF. The CDR3 DNA reads as TGTGCCAGCAGCTTAAGCTTCCAACAGGGCTACGAGCAGTACTTC.

This sequence joins TRBV5-4 and TRBJ2-5, with D maybe TRBD2 (5 bases). This CDR3 spans 14 amino acids. The V and J ends lost 2 bases and 5 bases respectively, with 13 bases between them. Looked up from germline, CDR1 is SGHNT and CDR2 is YYREEE (reference sequence). As DNA, the CDR3 is TGTGCCAGCAGCTTAAAACTAGATGGGGAGACCCAGTACTTC. It encodes CASSLKLDGETQYF.

The chain couples TRBV5-1 to TRBJ1-3; possibly TRBD1 for D (5 bases). CDR1 and CDR2 (germline): SGHRS, YFSETQ. Trimming stripped 5 bases from V and 2 bases from J, with 11 bases between. CDR3 size: 14 residues. In nucleotides, the CDR3 is TGCGCCAGCAGGAGCCAGGGCGCTGGAAACACCATATATTTT. Its protein product is CASRSQGAGNTIYF.

The table lists this clone with a few counts. This chain links TRBV2 with TRBJ2-1; 9 positions match TRBD2. Germline CDR1 reads SNHLY; CDR2 reads FYNNEI. The CDR3 loop spans 15 amino acids. J lost 5 bases, V lost 4 bases, and 6 bases had no gene match. The DNA for the CDR3 is TGTGCCAGCAGTGGGTGGGGACTAGCTAACAATGAGCAGTTCTTC. As protein: CASSGWGLANNEQFF.

The chain carries TRBV20-1 and TRBJ2-5; a possible D gene is TRBD2 (5 bases). The CDR3 runs 11 residues. The V end lost 6 bases, the J end lost 5 bases, and 10 bases lay between the germline ends. Germline V gene lookup returns CDR1 DFQATT and CDR2 SNEGSKA (reference sequence). CDR3 protein: CSAQTGETQYF. As DNA, the CDR3 is TGCAGTGCCCAGACGGGGGAGACCCAGTACTTC.

The chain uses TRBV5-4 and TRBJ2-3, with 10 positions matching TRBD2. The ends lost 4 bases at V and 4 bases at J; junction bases unmatched: 9. Germline V lookup: CDR1 SGHNT, CDR2 YYREEE (reference sequence). The CDR3 runs to 16 residues. CDR3 sequence (DNA): TGTGCCAGCAGCCGTGGGCTAGCGGGAGACCCAGATACGCAGTATTTT. It encodes CASSRGLAGDPDTQYF.

This rearrangement joins TRBV7-9 to TRBJ2-3; 7 bases line up with TRBD2. Per the germline V gene, CDR1 is SEHNR and CDR2 is FQNEAQ (reference sequence). V shed 3 bases, J shed 12 bases, and the junction held 6 bases outside the gene matches. The CDR3 is 12 residues long. Written as DNA, the CDR3 is TGTGCCAGCAGCTTTTTGCGGGAGCTCCAGTATTTT. Encoded protein: CASSFLRELQYF.

This sequence joins TRBV19 and TRBJ1-1, with TRBD1 as a possible D gene (6 bases). In germline, CDR1 is LNHDA, CDR2 SQIVND (reference sequence). V lost 5 bases, J lost 1 base, and 14 bases lay in between. This CDR3 comprises 15 residues. CDR3 coding DNA: TGTGCCAGTAGTGAGGGGGGGGAAGGGAACACTGAAGCTTTCTTT. Its translation is CASSEGGEGNTEAFF.

V and J are TRBV11-2 and TRBJ2-2, with TRBD1 as a possible D gene (6 bases). The V end was cut by 7 bases, the J end by 3 bases, with 15 bases between. CDR1 and CDR2 from the germline V gene are SGHAT and FQNNGV. This CDR3 comprises 15 residues. The CDR3 DNA sequence: TGTGCCAGCACGTATCAGGGGTCTGACACCGGGGAGCTGTTTTTT. This encodes CASTYQGSDTGELFF. Drawing the rest from reference TRBV11-2 and TRBJ2-2, the complete variable domain is EAGVAQSPRYKIIEKRQSVAFWCNPISGHATLYWYQQILGQGPKLLIQFQNNGVVDDSQLPKDRFSAERLKGVDSTLKIQPAKLEDSAVYLCASTYQGSDTGELFFGEGSRLTVL.

The chain employs TRBV7-2 and TRBJ2-1; no clear D gene. Trimming removed 1 base at V and 8 bases at J, with 6 bases between. Germline V gives CDR1 SGHTA, CDR2 FQGNSA. The CDR3 extends over 12 amino acids. This CDR3 is CASSLGVDEQFF. As DNA, the CDR3 is TGTGCCAGCAGCTTAGGAGTTGATGAGCAGTTCTTC.